A selection of T cell receptor beta chains follows, all from one sample in a study of blood T cell repertoires in COVID-19. Libraries were prepared by immunoSEQ multiplex PCR; TCRdb keeps only in-frame clonotypes and omits some of them. Of about 140,000 clones listed, 88% are singletons. The sample taken for sequencing was peripheral blood. These receptors were obtained from a man aged 70-80 years with acute or convalescent COVID-19. The CDR3 runs from the conserved cysteine through the conserved F or W. Fields, in order: J gene, D gene, V gene, clone size, CDR3 protein, CDR3 DNA. The D gene is left open where the match is weak. Some rows have no size entry. The others give once, few or many, or a class for an expanded clone.

>TRBJ2-7|TRBD1|TRBV28|NA
CASRKGGGYEQYF
TGTGCCAGCAGAAAAGGGGGCGGCTACGAGCAGTACTTC
>TRBJ2-1|NA|TRBV7-6|NA
CASSLAYREGEQFF
TGTGCCAGCAGCTTAGCATACAGGGAAGGTGAGCAGTTCTTC
>TRBJ2-1|NA|TRBV4-2|NA
CASSRLLENEQFF
TGTGCCAGCAGCCGACTACTAGAGAATGAGCAGTTCTTC
>TRBJ1-2|TRBD1|TRBV5-6|NA
CASSSVDRGNYGYTF
TGTGCCAGCAGCTCGGTGGACAGGGGTAACTATGGCTACACCTTC
>TRBJ1-5|NA|TRBV9|NA
CASSVDPRADQPQHF
TGTGCCAGCAGCGTAGACCCCAGGGCAGACCAGCCCCAGCATTTT
>TRBJ2-3|TRBD2|TRBV6-5|NA
CASSWSSGSTDTQYF
TGTGCCAGCAGTTGGTCTAGCGGGAGCACAGATACGCAGTATTTT
>TRBJ1-5|TRBD1|TRBV6-4|NA
CASSVGQGDESNQPQHF
TGTGCCAGCAGTGTTGGACAGGGGGATGAGAGCAATCAGCCCCAGCATTTT
>TRBJ2-7|TRBD1|TRBV30|NA
CAWRETGTGSSEQYF
TGTGCCTGGAGAGAAACCGGGACAGGGAGTAGCGAGCAGTACTTC
>TRBJ1-5|NA|TRBV28|NA
CASSLVGHQPQHF
TGTGCCAGCAGTTTGGTGGGCCATCAGCCCCAGCATTTT
>TRBJ1-5|NA|TRBV5-1|NA
CASSLESPNQPQHF
TGCGCCAGCAGCTTGGAAAGCCCGAATCAGCCCCAGCATTTT
>TRBJ2-2|TRBD2|TRBV5-4|NA
CASSLPLAGASTGELFF
TGTGCCAGCAGCTTGCCCCTAGCGGGAGCATCTACCGGGGAGCTGTTTTTT
>TRBJ2-7|NA|TRBV5-5|NA
CASSRGGGDYSYEQYF
TGTGCCAGCAGCCGGGGCGGGGGCGACTACTCCTACGAGCAGTACTTC
>TRBJ1-1|NA|TRBV12-3/TRBV12-4|NA
CASSLAKNTEAFF
TGTGCCAGCAGTTTAGCCAAGAACACTGAAGCTTTCTTT
>TRBJ1-2|NA|TRBV9|NA
CASSAQGYYGYTF
TGTGCCAGCAGCGCTCAGGGTTACTATGGCTACACCTTC
>TRBJ1-1|NA|TRBV3-1/TRBV3-2|NA
CASSQAGGGTEAFF
TGTGCCAGCAGCCAAGCTGGGGGGGGCACTGAAGCTTTCTTT
>TRBJ2-1|TRBD2|TRBV5-1|NA
CASSAGTSGTMEFF
TGCGCCAGCAGCGCCGGGACTAGCGGGACTATGGAGTTCTTC
>TRBJ1-1|NA|TRBV2|few
CASSEAAQDPTTEAFF
TGTGCCAGCAGTGAAGCGGCCCAGGATCCTACCACTGAAGCTTTCTTT
>TRBJ1-1|NA|TRBV28|NA
CALIPTGEGTEAFF
TGTGCCCTTATTCCAACGGGGGAGGGCACTGAAGCTTTCTTT
>TRBJ2-7|NA|TRBV3-1/TRBV3-2|NA
CASSQERRTASEQYF
TGTGCCAGCAGCCAAGAAAGACGGACAGCTAGCGAGCAGTACTTC
>TRBJ2-7|NA|TRBV27|NA
CASSLSADYEQYF
TGTGCCAGCAGTTTATCGGCAGACTACGAGCAGTACTTC
>TRBJ2-3|TRBD2|TRBV9|NA
CASSVGILAGGPGDTQYF
TGTGCCAGCAGCGTAGGGATATTAGCGGGAGGGCCGGGAGATACGCAGTATTTT
>TRBJ1-2|TRBD1|TRBV2|NA
CASTEVGGQDQYTF
TGTGCCAGCACCGAGGTGGGTGGACAGGACCAATACACCTTC
>TRBJ1-2|NA|TRBV6-1|NA
CASSEVASEYGYTF
TGTGCCAGCAGTGAAGTGGCCAGTGAATATGGCTACACCTTC
>TRBJ2-2|TRBD1|TRBV19|NA
CASSIARGTGNTGELFF
TGTGCCAGTAGTATAGCCCGGGGGACAGGTAACACCGGGGAGCTGTTTTTT
>TRBJ2-7|NA|TRBV19|NA
CASSVTSRIHEQYF
TGTGCCAGTAGTGTGACTAGTCGTATCCACGAGCAGTACTTC
>TRBJ2-2|TRBD1|TRBV5-1|NA
CASSQATGGEAGELFF
TGCGCCAGCAGCCAAGCGACAGGGGGCGAGGCCGGGGAGCTGTTTTTT
>TRBJ2-3|NA|TRBV9|few
CASSVEAGRTDTQYF
TGTGCCAGCAGCGTAGAAGCGGGCCGCACAGATACGCAGTATTTT
>TRBJ2-5|NA|TRBV20-1|NA
CSASWGLSSRETQYF
TGCAGTGCTAGTTGGGGCCTAAGCTCCAGGGAGACCCAGTACTTC
>TRBJ2-7|TRBD1|TRBV6-2/TRBV6-3|NA
CASSYRDRFNEQYF
TGTGCCAGCAGTTACAGGGACAGGTTCAACGAGCAGTACTTC
>TRBJ1-1|NA|TRBV28|once
CASSLEVAEAFF
TGTGCCAGCAGCTTGGAGGTGGCTGAAGCTTTCTTT
>TRBJ1-1|NA|TRBV28|NA
CASSYFGGEVTEAFF
TGTGCCAGCAGCTACTTCGGGGGGGAGGTCACTGAAGCTTTCTTT
>TRBJ1-1|NA|TRBV19|NA
CATRQVGTSLSTEAFF
TGTGCCACTCGACAGGTTGGCACCTCGCTGAGCACTGAAGCTTTCTTT
>TRBJ2-5|TRBD2|TRBV6-2/TRBV6-3|NA
CASSDGTSGSLGETQYF
TGTGCCAGCAGTGACGGGACTAGCGGGAGTCTAGGAGAGACCCAGTACTTC
>TRBJ2-3|TRBD2|TRBV19|NA
CASSRDAGVLADTQYF
TGTGCCAGTAGTAGAGATGCGGGAGTCCTAGCAGATACGCAGTATTTT
>TRBJ2-5|TRBD2|TRBV9|NA
CASSVAGGQETQYF
TGTGCCAGCAGCGTAGCGGGGGGTCAAGAGACCCAGTACTTC
>TRBJ1-1|NA|TRBV7-9|few
CASSLWTGGETEAFF
TGTGCCAGCAGCTTATGGACGGGGGGAGAGACTGAAGCTTTCTTT
>TRBJ2-1|NA|TRBV7-9|NA
CASSPLESNEQFF
TGTGCCAGCAGCCCACTAGAATCTAATGAGCAGTTCTTC
>TRBJ2-1|TRBD2|TRBV5-4|NA
CASSSSGGLIYNEQFF
TGTGCCAGCAGCTCTAGCGGGGGCCTTATATACAATGAGCAGTTCTTC
>TRBJ2-7|NA|TRBV7-9|NA
CASSVIRAWGEQYF
TGTGCCAGCAGCGTGATCAGGGCGTGGGGCGAGCAGTACTTC
>TRBJ2-1|TRBD2|TRBV7-7|NA
CASSPGLAVYNWDEQFF
TGTGCCAGCAGCCCAGGACTAGCGGTATACAATTGGGATGAGCAGTTCTTC
>TRBJ1-2|TRBD1|TRBV6-6|NA
CASSTDRSDYGYTF
TGTGCCAGCAGCACGGACAGGAGTGACTATGGCTACACCTTC
>TRBJ2-7|TRBD2|TRBV19|NA
CASSGIAGSSYEQYF
TGTGCCAGTAGTGGAATAGCGGGGAGCTCCTACGAGCAGTACTTC
>TRBJ2-1|TRBD2|TRBV9|NA
CASSVGGTSGTTLNEQFF
TGTGCCAGCAGCGTAGGGGGGACTAGCGGGACTACCCTCAATGAGCAGTTCTTC
>TRBJ1-2|TRBD1|TRBV27|NA
CASSSWDSDGYTF
TGTGCCAGCAGTTCTTGGGACAGTGATGGCTACACCTTC
>TRBJ2-1|NA|TRBV7-6|once
CASSFKDSYPYNEQFF
TGTGCCAGCAGCTTTAAAGACTCATATCCCTACAATGAGCAGTTCTTC
>TRBJ2-1|TRBD2|TRBV4-1|NA
CASSQAGSGGNEQFF
TGCGCCAGCAGCCAAGCTGGTAGCGGGGGCAATGAGCAGTTCTTC
>TRBJ1-5|NA|TRBV18|NA
CASSPPGGQPQHF
TGTGCCAGCTCACCACCGGGGGGACAGCCCCAGCATTTT
>TRBJ1-2|TRBD1|TRBV18|NA
CASSPLGTGVGYTF
TGTGCCAGCTCACCCCTCGGGACAGGGGTGGGCTACACCTTC
>TRBJ2-2|NA|TRBV19|NA
CASSNVRGNTGELFF
TGTGCCAGTAGTAATGTAAGGGGAAACACCGGGGAGCTGTTTTTT
>TRBJ1-5|NA|TRBV29-1|NA
CSVGGVGSNQPQHF
TGCAGCGTTGGAGGCGTCGGTAGCAATCAGCCCCAGCATTTT
>TRBJ1-2|NA|TRBV4-1|NA
CASSPQVSGVSNYGYTF
TGCGCCAGCAGCCCGCAGGTGTCGGGGGTATCTAACTATGGCTACACCTTC